The T cell receptor beta chain described here comes from a study of tumor and adjacent non-tumor tissue in lung cancer. The library came from three nested PCR rounds adapted from ARM-PCR protocols. TCRdb re-analysed the multiplex PCR reads in MiXCR, keeping a single row per CDR3 protein. This sample has some 100,000 distinct CDR3 sequences, with about 62% found just once. RNA was extracted from bulk tissue without any cell sorting. Distant lung tissue was collected more than 3 cm away from the tumor edge. This clonotype was observed many times. The clonotype was recovered from a man aged 30 to 39 with non-small cell lung cancer. Sample: distant non-tumor lung tissue.

The CDR3: CASSSFPQREDAYEQYF. CDR3 bases: TGTGCCAGCAGCTCCTTTCCCCAGCGGGAGGACGCCTACGAGCAGTACTTC. The chain uses TRBV7-9 and TRBJ2-7; TRBD2 matches at 9 bases. V lost 4 bases, J lost 2 bases, and 12 bases stayed unmatched. The germline CDR1 and CDR2 sequences are SEHNR and FQNEAQ (reference sequence). The CDR3 runs to 17 residues.